The rows below give T cell receptor beta chains drawn from one sample of a study of long-term antiretroviral therapy in people with HIV. Profiling relied on immunoSEQ multiplex PCR, and the TCRdb table lists in-frame clones only, not all of them. This sample has 20,000 or so clones, with about nine tenths found just once. This specimen was unsorted PBMCs, taken 0.2 years before starting antiretroviral therapy. These receptors all come from a man younger than 35 with HIV. The CDR3 runs from the conserved cysteine through the conserved F or W. A D gene is named only where the DNA matches it firmly. Clone size is not always given. Where it is, it says once, few, many or a class for expanded clones.

j_call: TRBJ1-1
clone_size: NA
v_call: TRBV7-2
d_call: NA
cdr3_aa: CASSLEGSMNTEAFF
cdr3_nt: TGTGCCAGCAGCTTAGAGGGTAGCATGAACACTGAAGCTTTCTTT

j_call: TRBJ2-1
clone_size: NA
v_call: TRBV7-6
d_call: NA
cdr3_aa: CASSLGPNQPNEQFF
cdr3_nt: TGTGCCAGCAGCCTAGGACCGAATCAGCCGAATGAGCAGTTCTTC

j_call: TRBJ2-7
clone_size: NA
v_call: TRBV5-1
d_call: NA
cdr3_aa: CASSSNYEQYF
cdr3_nt: TGCGCCAGCAGCTCCAACTACGAGCAGTACTTC

j_call: TRBJ1-5
clone_size: NA
v_call: TRBV6-6
d_call: NA
cdr3_aa: CASSPGGSNQPQHF
cdr3_nt: TGTGCCAGCAGCCCCGGGGGAAGCAATCAGCCCCAGCATTTT

j_call: TRBJ2-7
clone_size: NA
v_call: TRBV7-9
d_call: NA
cdr3_aa: CASSEGQSPLLAEQYF
cdr3_nt: TGTGCCAGCAGCGAGGGACAATCCCCTCTCCTCGCCGAGCAGTACTTC

j_call: TRBJ2-3
clone_size: few
v_call: TRBV7-9
d_call: NA
cdr3_aa: CASSRETRGEDTQYF
cdr3_nt: TGTGCCAGCAGCCGAGAAACGAGGGGAGAAGATACGCAGTATTTT

j_call: TRBJ2-1
clone_size: NA
v_call: TRBV7-2
d_call: NA
cdr3_aa: CASSKGGASSEEQFF
cdr3_nt: TGTGCCAGCAGCAAGGGGGGGGCGTCGAGCGAGGAGCAGTTCTTC

j_call: TRBJ2-7
clone_size: few
v_call: TRBV6-5
d_call: TRBD2
cdr3_aa: CASSYYTSGDEQYF
cdr3_nt: TGTGCCAGCAGTTACTACACTAGCGGGGACGAGCAGTACTTC

j_call: TRBJ1-1
clone_size: NA
v_call: TRBV10-3
d_call: NA
cdr3_aa: CAISAENTEAFF
cdr3_nt: TGTGCCATCAGTGCAGAGAACACTGAAGCTTTCTTT

j_call: TRBJ2-5
clone_size: NA
v_call: TRBV2
d_call: TRBD1
cdr3_aa: CASSKAGTGGKETQYF
cdr3_nt: TGTGCCAGCAGTAAAGCCGGGACAGGGGGCAAGGAGACCCAGTACTTC

j_call: TRBJ2-7
clone_size: NA
v_call: TRBV4-3
d_call: NA
cdr3_aa: CASSQESGRGGEQYF
cdr3_nt: TGCGCCAGCAGCCAAGAGTCCGGCAGGGGAGGCGAGCAGTACTTC

j_call: TRBJ1-4
clone_size: NA
v_call: TRBV4-2
d_call: NA
cdr3_aa: CASSQEAAGVGKLFF
cdr3_nt: TGTGCCAGCAGCCAAGAGGCGGCAGGGGTGGGAAAACTGTTTTTT

j_call: TRBJ1-5
clone_size: NA
v_call: TRBV5-1
d_call: NA
cdr3_aa: CASSLEGGSNQPQHF
cdr3_nt: TGCGCCAGCAGCTTGGAAGGGGGGAGCAATCAGCCCCAGCATTTT

j_call: TRBJ2-1
clone_size: NA
v_call: TRBV29-1
d_call: NA
cdr3_aa: CSVEGRGVDEQFF
cdr3_nt: TGCAGCGTTGAAGGGAGAGGGGTCGATGAGCAGTTCTTC

j_call: TRBJ1-2
clone_size: NA
v_call: TRBV27
d_call: NA
cdr3_aa: CASSSAGALTDGYTF
cdr3_nt: TGTGCCAGCAGTTCCGCAGGGGCTCTAACTGATGGCTACACCTTC

j_call: TRBJ2-7
clone_size: NA
v_call: TRBV9
d_call: NA
cdr3_aa: CAPGEGLYEQYF
cdr3_nt: TGTGCCCCAGGGGAGGGACTATACGAGCAGTACTTC

j_call: TRBJ2-3
clone_size: NA
v_call: TRBV5-8
d_call: NA
cdr3_aa: CASSLGLHTDTQYF
cdr3_nt: TGTGCCAGCAGCTTGGGACTTCACACAGATACGCAGTATTTT

j_call: TRBJ2-5
clone_size: NA
v_call: TRBV5-1
d_call: TRBD2
cdr3_aa: CASSPGTSGKGETQYF
cdr3_nt: TGCGCCAGCAGCCCGGGGACTAGCGGGAAGGGAGAGACCCAGTACTTC